The clone carrying this TCR beta chain was seen repeatedly, ten times or more. The data were obtained in a study of molecular identifiers for immune sequencing clone quantification. The CDR3 extends over 15 amino acids. V lost 0 bases to trimming and J lost 7 bases; unmatched junction nucleotides: 5. From germline, CDR1 is LGHNA and CDR2 YNFKEQ. TCRdb passed the PCR reads through MiXCR, listing each CDR3 protein once. The table shows about 510,000 distinct CDR3 sequences, with 20% to 25% occurring only once. The sequencing input was naive CD8+ T cells from blood, with Jurkat cell RNA spiked in. Regarding subset: FACS-sorted CD8+CD4-CCR7+CD45RA+ naive T cells. This chain uses TRBV4-2 with TRBJ2-7, with 11 bases lining up with TRBD2. This receptor was identified in a human donor in good health. Some libraries in this study had Jurkat cell RNA spiked in. This CDR3 reads CASSQELAGGPEQYF. For the CDR3, the DNA is TGTGCCAGCAGCCAAGAGTTAGCGGGAGGGCCTGAGCAGTACTTC.